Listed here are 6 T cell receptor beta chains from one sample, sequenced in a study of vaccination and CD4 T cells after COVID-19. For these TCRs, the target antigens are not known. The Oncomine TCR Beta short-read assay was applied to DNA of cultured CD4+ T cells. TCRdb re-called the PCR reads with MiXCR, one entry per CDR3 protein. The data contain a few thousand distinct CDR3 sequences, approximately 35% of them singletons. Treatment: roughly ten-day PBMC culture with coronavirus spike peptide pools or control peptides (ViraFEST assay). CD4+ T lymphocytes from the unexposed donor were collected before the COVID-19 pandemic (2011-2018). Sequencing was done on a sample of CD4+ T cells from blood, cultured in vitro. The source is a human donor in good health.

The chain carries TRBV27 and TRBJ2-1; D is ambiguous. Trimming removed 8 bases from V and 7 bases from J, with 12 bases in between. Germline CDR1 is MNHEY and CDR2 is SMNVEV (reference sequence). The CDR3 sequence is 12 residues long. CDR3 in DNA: TGTGCCAGCGCCTGGTTGGGTAATGAGCAGTTCTTC. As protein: CASAWLGNEQFF.

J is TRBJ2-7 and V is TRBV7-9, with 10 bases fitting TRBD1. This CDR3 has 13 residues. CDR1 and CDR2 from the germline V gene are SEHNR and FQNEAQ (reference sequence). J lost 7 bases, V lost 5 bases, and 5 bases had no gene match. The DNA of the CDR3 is TGTGCCAGCAGCCGCCGGGACAGGGGAGAGCAGTACTTC. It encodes CASSRRDRGEQYF.

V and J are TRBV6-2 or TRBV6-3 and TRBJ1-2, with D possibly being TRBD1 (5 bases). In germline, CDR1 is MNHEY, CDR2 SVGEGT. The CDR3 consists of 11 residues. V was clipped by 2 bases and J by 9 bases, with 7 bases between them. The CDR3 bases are TGTGCCAGCAGTTACCGACAGAGCTACACCTTC. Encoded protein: CASSYRQSYTF.

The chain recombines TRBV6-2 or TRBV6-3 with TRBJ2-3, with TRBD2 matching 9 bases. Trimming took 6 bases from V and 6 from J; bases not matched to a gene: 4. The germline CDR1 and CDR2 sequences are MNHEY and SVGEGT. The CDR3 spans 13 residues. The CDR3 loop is CASRASGGDTQYF. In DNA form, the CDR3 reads TGTGCCAGCAGGGCGAGCGGGGGGGATACGCAGTATTTT.

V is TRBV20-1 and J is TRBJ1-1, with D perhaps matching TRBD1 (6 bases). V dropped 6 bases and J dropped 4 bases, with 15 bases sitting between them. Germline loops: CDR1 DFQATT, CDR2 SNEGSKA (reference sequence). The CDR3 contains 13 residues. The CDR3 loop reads CSAIYRVGTEAFF. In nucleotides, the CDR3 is TGCAGTGCCATCTACAGGGTGGGCACTGAAGCTTTCTTT.

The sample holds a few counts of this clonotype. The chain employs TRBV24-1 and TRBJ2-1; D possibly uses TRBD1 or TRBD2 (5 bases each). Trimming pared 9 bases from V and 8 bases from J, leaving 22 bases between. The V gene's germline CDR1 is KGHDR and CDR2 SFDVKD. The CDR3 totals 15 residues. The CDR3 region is CATRLLGETIDEQFF. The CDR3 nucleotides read TGTGCCACCCGCCTATTGGGGGAGACTATAGATGAGCAGTTCTTC.